This T cell receptor beta chain was profiled in a study of blood T cell repertoires in COVID-19. Assay used: immunoSEQ multiplex PCR; TCRdb lists only in-frame clones, some missing. The profile shows a few hundred thousand clones, roughly 90% of them singletons. CDR1 and CDR2 (germline): SGHNT, YYREEE (reference sequence). Trimming took 0 bases from V and 2 from J; bases not matched to a gene: 5. CDR3 length: 16 amino acids. The sequencing input was PBMCs or T cells enriched from blood (not recorded which). V is TRBV5-4 and J is TRBJ2-3; TRBD1 matches 8 bases. The TCR was taken from a woman aged 35 to 49 who had been exposed to COVID-19. The DNA for the CDR3 is TGTGCCAGCAGCTTGGTTTGGACAGGGAACACAGATACGCAGTATTTT. This translates into CASSLVWTGNTDTQYF.